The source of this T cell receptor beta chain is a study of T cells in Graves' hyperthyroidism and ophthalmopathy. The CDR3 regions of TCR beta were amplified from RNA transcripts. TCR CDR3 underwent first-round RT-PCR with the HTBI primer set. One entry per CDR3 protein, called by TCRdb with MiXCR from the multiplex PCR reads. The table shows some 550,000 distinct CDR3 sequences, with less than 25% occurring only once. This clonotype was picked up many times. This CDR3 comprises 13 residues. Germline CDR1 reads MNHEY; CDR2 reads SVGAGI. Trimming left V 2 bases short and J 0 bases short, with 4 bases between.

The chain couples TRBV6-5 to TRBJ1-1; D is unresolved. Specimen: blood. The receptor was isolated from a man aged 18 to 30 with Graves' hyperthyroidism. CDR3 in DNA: TGTGCCAGCAGTTACATGCTGAACACTGAAGCTTTCTTT. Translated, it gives CASSYMLNTEAFF.